In its sample, the clone carrying this TCR beta chain was seen many times. The data were obtained in a study of T cells in Graves' hyperthyroidism and ophthalmopathy. RNA transcripts yielded amplified TCR beta CDR3 regions. Primed by the HTBI set, a first-round RT-PCR was run on the TCR CDR3. TCRdb independently ran MiXCR on the multiplex PCR reads; one entry per CDR3 protein. Of about 560,000 distinct CDR3 sequences listed, about a sixth are singletons. Isolation of PBMCs was performed on 8.5 to 10 ml fresh peripheral blood. The CDR3 is made up of 19 amino acids. The ends lost 2 bases at V and 5 bases at J; junction bases unmatched: 15. CDR1 SEHNR and CDR2 FQNEAQ come from the germline V gene (reference sequence).

The TCR originated in a woman younger than 35 with Graves' hyperthyroidism. This chain connects TRBV7-9 to TRBJ2-1; 10 positions agree with TRBD2. Sequencing was carried out using blood. DNA of the CDR3: TGTGCCAGCAGCTTAAGCCGGCAACAACGACTAGCGGGTAACAATGAGCAGTTCTTC. Its protein is CASSLSRQQRLAGNNEQFF.